This T cell receptor beta chain was profiled in a study of spatial heterogeneity in lung cancer. Overall study: Sequencing consistently turned up more beta-chain sequences than alpha-chain sequences.

The CDR3 consists of 13 residues. V was pared by 6 bases and J by 5 bases, with 3 bases of the junction left unmatched. Time point: sample taken at primary tumor resection. The authors sequenced whole RNA from tumor, nontumor lung or frozen PBMC without sorting. Every TCR cDNA molecule bore a unique molecular identifier. TCRdb re-called the 5' RACE reads with MiXCR, one entry per CDR3 protein. The sample comprises fewer than 55,000 distinct CDR3 sequences, 6% to 9.5% of which are singletons, and more than 10% rests with the top ten. V and J are TRBV12-3 or TRBV12-4 and TRBJ1-5; 8 bases are shared with TRBD1. The clonotype comes from a female donor with early-stage non-small cell lung cancer. The sample consisted of PBMCs, taken at surgery. The CDR3 region is CASSLDRDQPQHF. Here the CDR3 DNA reads TGTGCCAGCAGCTTGGACAGGGATCAGCCCCAGCATTTT.